This T cell receptor beta chain stems from a study of T cell repertoires in cytomegalovirus infection. About the research overall: Newly reported HLA-C-restricted and thoroughly characterized HLA-B-restricted CMV epitopes were employed.

Trimming pared 8 bases from V and 5 bases from J, leaving 9 bases between. The CDR3 is made up of 11 amino acids. Germline V gene lookup returns CDR1 MNHEY and CDR2 SVGEGT. TCRdb reanalysed the reads using MiXCR and keeps one entry per CDR3 protein. The table lists about 920,000 distinct CDR3 sequences, approximately 32% of them singletons, with around 15% in the top ten. This clonotype was counted between two and nine times. What it binds is not known. The sample in question was cultured CD8+ T cells from PBMCs, obtained from culture after CMV antigen stimulation. This clonotype was obtained from a human donor in good health (CMV status not recorded). Some clones in this sample may be carry-over from other donors' samples. The V call is TRBV6-2 or TRBV6-3, the J call TRBJ1-1, with unresolved D. The CDR3: CASFSGTEAFF. CDR3 DNA: TGTGCCAGCTTTTCTGGTACTGAAGCTTTCTTT.